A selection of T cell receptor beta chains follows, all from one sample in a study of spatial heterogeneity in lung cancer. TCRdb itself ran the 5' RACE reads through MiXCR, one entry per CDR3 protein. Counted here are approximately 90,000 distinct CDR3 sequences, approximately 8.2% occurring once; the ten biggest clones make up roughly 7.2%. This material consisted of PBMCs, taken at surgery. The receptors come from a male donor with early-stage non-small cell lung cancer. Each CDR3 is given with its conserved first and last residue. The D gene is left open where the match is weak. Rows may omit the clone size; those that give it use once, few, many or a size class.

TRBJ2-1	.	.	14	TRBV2	TGTGCCAGCGATGGGGGGCCCTCCTACAATGAGCAGTTCTTC	CASDGGPSYNEQFF
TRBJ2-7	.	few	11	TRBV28	TGTGCCAGTCGGACCGCCTACGAGCAGTACTTC	CASRTAYEQYF
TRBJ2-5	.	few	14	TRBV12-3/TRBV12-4	TGTGCCAGCAGTTTATCAAGTTTCCAAGAGACCCAGTACTTC	CASSLSSFQETQYF
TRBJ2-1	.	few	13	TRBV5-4	TGTGCCAGCAGCTTGGAAGGCCCCAGGGGGCAGTTCTTC	CASSLEGPRGQFF
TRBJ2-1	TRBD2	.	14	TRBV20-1	TGCAGTGCCAGGACTAGCGGGAGGGCGGATGAGCAGTTCTTC	CSARTSGRADEQFF
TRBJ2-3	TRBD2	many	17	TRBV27	TGTGCCAGCAGTCCCCTCGTGGTAGCGGGACTCACAGATACGCAGTATTTT	CASSPLVVAGLTDTQYF
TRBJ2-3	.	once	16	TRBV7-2	TGTGCCAGCAGCTTAAGTGCAGCGGCAAGCACAGATACGCAGTATTTT	CASSLSAAASTDTQYF
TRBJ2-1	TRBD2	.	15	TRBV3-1	TGTGCCAGCAGCCAGACTAGCGCCCTATACAATGAGCAGTTCTTC	CASSQTSALYNEQFF
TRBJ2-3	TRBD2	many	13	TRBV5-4	TGTGCCAGCAGGCTAGCGGGCACGGATACGCAGTATTTT	CASRLAGTDTQYF
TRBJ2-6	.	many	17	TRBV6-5	TGTGCCAGCAGTTATTCTCTGGACAGCTCTGGGGCCAACGTCCTGACTTTC	CASSYSLDSSGANVLTF
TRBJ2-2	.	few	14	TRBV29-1	TGCAGCGCCCAGGCCACGGCGAACACCGGGGAGCTGTTTTTT	CSAQATANTGELFF
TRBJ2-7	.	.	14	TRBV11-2	TGTGCCAGCAGTTCGGACGGCATCTACTACGAGCAGTACTTC	CASSSDGIYYEQYF
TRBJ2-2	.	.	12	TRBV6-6	TGTGCCAGCACCCGTCACACCGGGGAGCTGTTTTTT	CASTRHTGELFF
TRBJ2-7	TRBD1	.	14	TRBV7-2	TGTGCCAGCAGCTTACGGACAGGTGACTACGGGCAGTACTTC	CASSLRTGDYGQYF
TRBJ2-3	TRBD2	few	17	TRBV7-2	TGTGCCAGCAGCTTAGGACCGGGGGGGCGCCTTACAGATACGCAGTATTTT	CASSLGPGGRLTDTQYF
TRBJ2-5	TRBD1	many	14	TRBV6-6	TGTGCCAGCAGTTACCCGGGACAGCAAGAGACCCAGTACTTC	CASSYPGQQETQYF
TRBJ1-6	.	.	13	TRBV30	TGTGCCTGGAACCGGGACTTTAATTCACCCCTCCACTTT	CAWNRDFNSPLHF
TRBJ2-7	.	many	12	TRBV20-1	TGCAGTGCTAGGTGGCAGGGCTACGAGCAGTACTTC	CSARWQGYEQYF
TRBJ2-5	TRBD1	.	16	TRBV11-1	TGTGCCAGCAGCTTAGGAGACACAGGGGGCCACGAGACCCAGTACTTC	CASSLGDTGGHETQYF
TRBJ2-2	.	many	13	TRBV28	TGTGCCAGCAGTTTGGGCTACCTGGGGGAGCTGTTTTTT	CASSLGYLGELFF
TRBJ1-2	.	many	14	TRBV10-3	TGTGCCATCAGTTTCGAGGGACACATGGATGGCTACACCTTC	CAISFEGHMDGYTF
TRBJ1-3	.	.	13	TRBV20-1	TGCAGTGCTAGGAGGCAACCTGGAAACACCATATATTTT	CSARRQPGNTIYF
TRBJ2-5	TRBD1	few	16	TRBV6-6	TGTGCCAGCAGTTACTCGAGTAAGGGGGCAAGAGAGACCCAGTACTTC	CASSYSSKGARETQYF
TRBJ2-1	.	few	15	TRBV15	TGTGCCACCAGCAGAACGGGGGGCCCCTACAATGAGCAGTTCTTC	CATSRTGGPYNEQFF
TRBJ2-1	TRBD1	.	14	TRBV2	TGTGCCAGCAGTGTCGGGACAGGGTATTATGAGCAGTTCTTC	CASSVGTGYYEQFF
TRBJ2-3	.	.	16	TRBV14	TGTGCCAGCAGCCAAGGCTGGACTTCTCGAAGGGATACGCAGTATTTT	CASSQGWTSRRDTQYF
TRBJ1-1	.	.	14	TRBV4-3	TGCGCCAGCAGCCCGTCCACGGGGTACACTGAAGCTTTCTTT	CASSPSTGYTEAFF
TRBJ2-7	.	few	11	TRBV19	TGTGCCAGTAAAAGGGGCTACGAGCAGTACTTC	CASKRGYEQYF
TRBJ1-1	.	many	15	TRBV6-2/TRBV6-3	TGTGCCAGCAGTTACCGGAGGGGCGTCAGGACTGAAGCTTTCTTT	CASSYRRGVRTEAFF
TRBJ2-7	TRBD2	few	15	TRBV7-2	TGTGCCAGCAGCCGCCTAGCGGGGGATCTCTACGAGCAGTACTTC	CASSRLAGDLYEQYF
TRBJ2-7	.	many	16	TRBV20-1	TGCAGTGCTAGAGATGCGAAGCAGGGAGCGGTCCACGAGCAGTACTTC	CSARDAKQGAVHEQYF
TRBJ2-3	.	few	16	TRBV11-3	TGTGCCAGCAGTCCCAACTACGGAGGTCCCACAGATACGCAGTATTTT	CASSPNYGGPTDTQYF
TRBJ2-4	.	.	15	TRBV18	TGTGCCAGCTCACCCCACCCAGTTGGGGGCGACATTCAGTACTTC	CASSPHPVGGDIQYF
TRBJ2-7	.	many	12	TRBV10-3	TGTGCCATCAGTCCAAGGGAATACGAGCAGTACTTC	CAISPREYEQYF
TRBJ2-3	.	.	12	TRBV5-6	TGTGCCAGCAGCGCTTACTTTAGCGCGCAGTATTTT	CASSAYFSAQYF
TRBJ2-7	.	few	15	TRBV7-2	TGTGCCAGCAGCCTGGTTCCGGGAGCGAGTTACGAGCAGTACTTC	CASSLVPGASYEQYF
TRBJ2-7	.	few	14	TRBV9	TGTGCCAGCAGCCCGGGGACCGGGACGAAGGAGCAGTACTTC	CASSPGTGTKEQYF
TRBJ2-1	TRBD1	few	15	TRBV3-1	TGTGCCAGCAGCCCTTGGGACAGGGCATCAAATGAGCAGTTCTTC	CASSPWDRASNEQFF
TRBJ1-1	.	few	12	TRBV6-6	TGTGCCAGCAGTCCGGGACTCATCGAAGCTTTCTTT	CASSPGLIEAFF
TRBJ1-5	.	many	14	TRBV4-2	TGTGCCAGCAGCCAAGATGGGAGGGATCAGCCCCAGCATTTT	CASSQDGRDQPQHF
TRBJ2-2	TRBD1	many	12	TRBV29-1	TGCAGCGGATCGACAGGGGACCAGACGCTGTTTTTT	CSGSTGDQTLFF
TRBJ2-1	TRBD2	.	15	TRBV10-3	TGTGCCATCAGTGTTTCGAGCGGGAGTTACAATGAGCAGTTCTTC	CAISVSSGSYNEQFF
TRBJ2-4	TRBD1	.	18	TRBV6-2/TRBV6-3	TGTGCCAGCAGCCTCCGAGGGACGGGACAGTCGGCCAAAAACATTCAGTACTTC	CASSLRGTGQSAKNIQYF
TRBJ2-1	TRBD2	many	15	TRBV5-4	TGTGCCAGCAGCTTGGGCCTAGCGGGCCACAATGAGCAGTTCTTC	CASSLGLAGHNEQFF
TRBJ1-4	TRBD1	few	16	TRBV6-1	TGTGCCAGCAGTGAAGGGACAGGGGCAACAAATGAAAAACTGTTTTTT	CASSEGTGATNEKLFF
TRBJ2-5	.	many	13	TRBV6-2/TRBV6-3	TGTGCCAGCAGACCCACCGTTCAAGAGACCCAGTACTTC	CASRPTVQETQYF
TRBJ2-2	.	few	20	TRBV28	TGTGCCAGCAGTAACCTGCCGGGCAGCAGCGCCGACCGGGGTAGCGGGGAGCTGTTTTTT	CASSNLPGSSADRGSGELFF
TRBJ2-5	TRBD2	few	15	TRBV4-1	TGCGCCAGCTCGGGGCGGCGGGGGGTAGGAGAGACCCAGTACTTC	CASSGRRGVGETQYF
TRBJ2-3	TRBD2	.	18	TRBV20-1	TGCAGTGCTAGACCACGGGGGACTAGCGGGTTTAGCACAGATACGCAGTATTTT	CSARPRGTSGFSTDTQYF
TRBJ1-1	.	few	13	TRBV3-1	TGTGCCAGCAGCCACCGGAACAGGGAAGAAGCTTTCTTT	CASSHRNREEAFF
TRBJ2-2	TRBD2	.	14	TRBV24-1	TGTGCCACCAGTGCTAGCGGGGGGACCGGGGAGCTGTTTTTT	CATSASGGTGELFF
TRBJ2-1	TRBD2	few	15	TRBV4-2	TGTGCCAGCAGCCAAGATTGGCTAGCGGGAGGTGAGCAGTTCTTC	CASSQDWLAGGEQFF
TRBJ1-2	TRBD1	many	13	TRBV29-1	TGCAGCGTGGCCGGACAGGCAAGCTATGGCTACACCTTC	CSVAGQASYGYTF
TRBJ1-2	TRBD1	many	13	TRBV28	TGTGCCAGCAGTTTAAATCAGGGGGGTGGCTACACCTTC	CASSLNQGGGYTF
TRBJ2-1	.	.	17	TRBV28	TGTGCCAGCAGTTCAGCCGGGACACCCCTCTCCTACAATGAGCAGTTCTTC	CASSSAGTPLSYNEQFF
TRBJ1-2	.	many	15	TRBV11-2	TGTGCCAGCAGCTTAGTGCTTGGACAGATATATGGCTACACCTTC	CASSLVLGQIYGYTF
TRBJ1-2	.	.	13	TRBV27	TGTGCCAGCAGGGACACAGGGTTTGATGGCTACACCTTC	CASRDTGFDGYTF
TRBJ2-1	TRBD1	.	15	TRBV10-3	TGTGCCATCCGCCGGGACAGTAGCTCCTACAATGAGCAGTTCTTC	CAIRRDSSSYNEQFF
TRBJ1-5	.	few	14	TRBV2	TGTGCCAGCAGTGATTCAGGGGCATTTCAGCCCCAGCATTTT	CASSDSGAFQPQHF
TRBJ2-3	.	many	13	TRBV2	TGTGCCAGCAGTGAAGCAGGCCCCGTCGGGCAGTATTTT	CASSEAGPVGQYF